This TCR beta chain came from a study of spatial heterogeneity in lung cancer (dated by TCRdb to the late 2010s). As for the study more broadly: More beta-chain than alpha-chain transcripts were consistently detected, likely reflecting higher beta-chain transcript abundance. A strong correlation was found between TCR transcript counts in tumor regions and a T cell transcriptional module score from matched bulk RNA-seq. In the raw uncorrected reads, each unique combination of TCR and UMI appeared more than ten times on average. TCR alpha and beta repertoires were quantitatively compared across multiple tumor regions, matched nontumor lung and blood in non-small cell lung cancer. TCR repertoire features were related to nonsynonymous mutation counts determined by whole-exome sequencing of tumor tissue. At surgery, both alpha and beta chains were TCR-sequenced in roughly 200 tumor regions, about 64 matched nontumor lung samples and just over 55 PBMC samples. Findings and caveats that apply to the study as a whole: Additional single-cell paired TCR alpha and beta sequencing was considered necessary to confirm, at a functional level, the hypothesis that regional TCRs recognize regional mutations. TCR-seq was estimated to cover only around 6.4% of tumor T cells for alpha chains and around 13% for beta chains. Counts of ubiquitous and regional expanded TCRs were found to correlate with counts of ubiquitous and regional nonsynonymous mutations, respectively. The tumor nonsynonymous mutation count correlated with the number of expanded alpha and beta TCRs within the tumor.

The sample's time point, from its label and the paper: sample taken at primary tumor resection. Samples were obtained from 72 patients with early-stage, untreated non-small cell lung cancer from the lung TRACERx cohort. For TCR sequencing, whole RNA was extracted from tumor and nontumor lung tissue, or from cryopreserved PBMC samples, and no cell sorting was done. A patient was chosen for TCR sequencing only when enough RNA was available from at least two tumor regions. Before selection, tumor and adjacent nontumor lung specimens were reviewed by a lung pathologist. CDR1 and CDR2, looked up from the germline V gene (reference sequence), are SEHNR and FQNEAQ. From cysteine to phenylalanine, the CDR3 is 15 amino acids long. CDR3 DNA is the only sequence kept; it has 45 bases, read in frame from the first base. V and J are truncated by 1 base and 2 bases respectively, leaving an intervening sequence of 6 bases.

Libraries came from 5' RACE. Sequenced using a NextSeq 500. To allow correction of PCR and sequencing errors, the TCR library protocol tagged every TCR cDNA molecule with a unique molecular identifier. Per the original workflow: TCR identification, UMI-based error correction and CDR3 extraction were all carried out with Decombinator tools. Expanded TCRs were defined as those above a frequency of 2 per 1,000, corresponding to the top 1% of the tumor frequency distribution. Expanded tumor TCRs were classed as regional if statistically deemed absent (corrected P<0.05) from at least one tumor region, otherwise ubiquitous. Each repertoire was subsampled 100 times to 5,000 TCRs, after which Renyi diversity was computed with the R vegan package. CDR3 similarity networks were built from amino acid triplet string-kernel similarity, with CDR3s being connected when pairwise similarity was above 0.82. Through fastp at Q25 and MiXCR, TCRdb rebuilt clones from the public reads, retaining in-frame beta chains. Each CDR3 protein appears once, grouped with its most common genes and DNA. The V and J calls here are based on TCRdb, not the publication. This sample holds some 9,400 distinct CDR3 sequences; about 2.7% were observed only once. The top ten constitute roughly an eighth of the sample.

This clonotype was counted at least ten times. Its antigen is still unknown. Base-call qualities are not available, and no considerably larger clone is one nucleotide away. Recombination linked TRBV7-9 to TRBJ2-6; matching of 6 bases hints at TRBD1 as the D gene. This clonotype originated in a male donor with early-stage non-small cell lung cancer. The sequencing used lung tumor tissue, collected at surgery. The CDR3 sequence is CASSLEGAGANVLTF. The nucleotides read TGTGCCAGCAGCTTAGAGGGGGCTGGGGCCAACGTCCTGACTTTC. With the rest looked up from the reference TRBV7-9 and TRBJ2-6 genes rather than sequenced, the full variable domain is DTGVSQNPRHKITKRGQNVTFRCDPISEHNRLYWYRQTLGQGPEFLTYFQNEAQLEKSRLLSDRFSAERPKGSFSTLEIQRTEQGDSAMYLCASSLEGAGANVLTFGAGSRLTVL.